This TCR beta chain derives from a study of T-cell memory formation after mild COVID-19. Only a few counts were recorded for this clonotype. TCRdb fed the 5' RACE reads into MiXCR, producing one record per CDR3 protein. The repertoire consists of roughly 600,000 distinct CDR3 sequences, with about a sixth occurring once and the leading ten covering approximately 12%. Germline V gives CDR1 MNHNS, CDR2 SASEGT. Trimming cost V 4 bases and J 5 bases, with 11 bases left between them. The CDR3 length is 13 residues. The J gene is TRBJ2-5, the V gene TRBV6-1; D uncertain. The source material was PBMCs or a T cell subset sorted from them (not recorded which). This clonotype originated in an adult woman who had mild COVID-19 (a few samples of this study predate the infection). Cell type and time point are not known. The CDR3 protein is CASSGRNWETQYF. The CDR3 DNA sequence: TGTGCCAGCAGTGGACGAAACTGGGAGACCCAGTACTTC.